This TCR beta chain was sequenced during a study of PD-L1 blockade in urothelial cancer. Study in general: At 3 weeks (second dose) and 6 weeks after starting treatment, blood was analyzed. Across blood samples, T cells had a median count of around 140,000.

The data were produced by immunoSEQ multiplex PCR, yet TCRdb's version contains in-frame clones alone and is incomplete. The data contain tens of thousands of clones, 84% of them singletons. This clone was counted once. The CDR3 contains 23 residues. Time point meaning: pretreatment peripheral blood. This specimen was PBMCs, taken around atezolizumab (anti-PD-L1) treatment. This TCR came from a man between 60 and 70 years old with urothelial cancer. V is TRBV12-1 and J is TRBJ1-6; the table's D gene call, TRBD1, was not cross checked with the DNA. TRBV12-1 is designated a pseudogene. The CDR3 protein is CASSFFVRGEPTGQFLSNSPLHF. CDR3 DNA sequence: TGTGCCAGCAGCTTTTTTGTGCGAGGGGAGCCGACGGGACAGTTTCTTTCTAATTCACCCCTCCACTTT.